This is a list of T cell receptor beta chains from one sample in a study of human T cells and chemical hapten exposure. MiXCR was run by TCRdb on the RACE reads, yielding one entry per CDR3 protein. The repertoire includes around 180,000 distinct CDR3 sequences, 30% of them detected once, and roughly 3% sits in the top ten. Sequences were derived from whole blood, sampled in connection with sensitization to the hapten diphenylcyclopropenone (DPC). These receptors came from a young woman with alopecia areata. Some clones in this sample may be carry-over from other donors' samples. CDR3s include the opening cysteine and the closing phenylalanine or tryptophan. A D gene is named only where the DNA matches it firmly. Size is omitted from some rows. Given values are once, few, many or a class for expanded clones.

TRBJ2-5 | few | TRBV20-1 | - | CSATSRASGTQYF | TGCAGTGCTACTAGCAGGGCATCGGGGACCCAGTACTTC
TRBJ2-5 | many | TRBV7-2 | - | CASSLGVQETQYF | TGTGCCAGCAGCTTAGGGGTACAAGAGACCCAGTACTTC
TRBJ2-1 | - | TRBV20-1 | - | CSARDSGEWGNEQFF | TGCAGTGCTAGAGATTCAGGGGAGTGGGGCAATGAGCAGTTCTTC
TRBJ2-3 | few | TRBV3-1 | - | CASSQLARRDTQYF | TGTGCCAGCAGCCAACTCGCGCGGCGAGATACGCAGTATTTT
TRBJ2-5 | - | TRBV7-6 | - | CASSLARVGSGKETQYF | TGTGCCAGCAGCTTAGCTAGGGTAGGATCGGGGAAGGAGACCCAGTACTTC
TRBJ2-1 | few | TRBV20-1 | TRBD2 | CSATILAGLQSEQFF | TGCAGTGCTACAATACTAGCGGGATTACAGAGTGAGCAGTTCTTC
TRBJ2-1 | - | TRBV5-1 | - | CASSLELGIGEQFF | TGCGCCAGCAGCTTAGAGCTAGGGATAGGTGAGCAGTTCTTC
TRBJ2-7 | few | TRBV5-5 | - | CASSPLGGPHEQYF | TGTGCCAGCAGCCCCTTAGGGGGACCCCACGAGCAGTACTTC
TRBJ1-1 | few | TRBV4-1 | TRBD1 | CASSQGDRVGTEAFF | TGCGCCAGCAGCCAAGGGGACAGGGTGGGAACTGAAGCTTTCTTT
TRBJ1-5 | - | TRBV20-1 | TRBD1 | CSAPGTGMNQPQHF | TGCAGTGCTCCCGGGACAGGGATGAATCAGCCCCAGCATTTT
TRBJ2-1 | - | TRBV29-1 | TRBD2 | CSVELALGLAGVREQFF | TGCAGCGTTGAATTGGCTCTGGGACTAGCGGGAGTTCGTGAGCAGTTCTTC
TRBJ2-5 | few | TRBV7-8 | TRBD2 | CASSPRSGLQETQYF | TGTGCCAGCAGCCCCCGTAGCGGGCTCCAAGAGACCCAGTACTTC
TRBJ1-4 | - | TRBV28 | - | CASHLSGVGEGEKLFF | TGTGCCAGCCACTTGAGCGGGGTAGGCGAAGGCGAAAAACTGTTTTTT
TRBJ1-4 | - | TRBV3-1 | - | CASSQSKREKLFF | TGTGCCAGCAGCCAAAGTAAAAGGGAAAAACTGTTTTTT
TRBJ2-3 | - | TRBV29-1 | TRBD2 | CSVDALAGPDTQYF | TGCAGCGTTGACGCACTAGCGGGACCAGATACGCAGTATTTT
TRBJ1-1 | - | TRBV7-8 | - | CASSLTTGLNTEAFF | TGTGCCAGCAGCTTAACTACAGGACTGAACACTGAAGCTTTCTTT